This T cell receptor (beta chain) was documented in a study of control samples from healthy donors and cancer patients. Assay used: immunoSEQ multiplex PCR; TCRdb lists only in-frame clones, some missing. The table lists tens of thousands of clones, 90% to 95% of them singletons. This clone was seen only once. The receptor was isolated from a man aged 25 to 40 in good health. Source material: blood.

The chain's CDR3 is CASSYRSSYEQYF. The CDR3 DNA is TGTGCCAGCAGTTACAGGAGCTCCTACGAGCAGTACTTC. The rearrangement uses TRBV6-5 and TRBJ2-7; D gene ambiguous. This CDR3 spans 13 amino acids. The germline gives CDR1 MNHEY, CDR2 SVGAGI. V lost 2 bases to trimming and J lost 0 bases, with 5 bases between them.